This T cell receptor (beta chain) was identified during a study of T cell changes during pregnancy in multiple sclerosis. J lost 1 base, V lost 4 bases, and 6 bases had no gene match. Germline CDR1 reads SEHNR; CDR2 reads FQNEAQ (reference sequence). The CDR3 length is 16 residues. Repertoires were generated with immunoSEQ multiplex PCR, while TCRdb's copy carries only in-frame clones and drops some. Of more than 55,000 clones listed, roughly 93% are singletons. This receptor was obtained from a female donor with multiple sclerosis, enrolled in a pregnancy study. The genes are TRBV7-9 and TRBJ1-5, with 8 nucleotides matching TRBD1. The specimen was peripheral blood, collected in the second trimester of pregnancy. As DNA, the CDR3 is TGTGCCAGCAGCTCGGCAGGGGGCAGGAGCAATCAGCCCCAGCATTTT. Translated, it gives CASSSAGGRSNQPQHF.